Shown below are 9 T cell receptor beta chains from a single sample sequenced in a study of control samples from healthy donors and cancer patients. Here immunoSEQ multiplex PCR was the method, and the copy in TCRdb shows in-frame clones only, minus some. The table shows around 130,000 clones, with 80% to 90% occurring only once. Sequences were obtained from blood. These receptors were taken from a man aged 25-45 years in good health.

This clone is classed as medium-sized (0.01 to 0.1%). The chain couples TRBV19 to TRBJ1-1; TRBD1 agrees at 10 bases. The length of the CDR3 is 12 residues. The V gene end was trimmed by 5 bases and the J gene end by 10 bases; junction bases not matched to a gene: 4. Germline values: CDR1 LNHDA, CDR2 SQIVND (reference sequence). The CDR3 is CASSPGDRGAFF. CDR3 coding DNA: TGTGCCAGTAGTCCAGGGGACAGGGGAGCTTTCTTT.

The J gene is TRBJ2-7, the V gene TRBV11-3, with 7 nucleotides matching TRBD2. The CDR3 extends over 14 amino acids. Trimming took 5 bases from V and 1 from J; bases not matched to a gene: 5. Per the germline V gene, CDR1 is SGHNT and CDR2 is YENEEA. The CDR3 loop reads CASSPREASYEQYF. Written as DNA, the CDR3 is TGTGCCAGCAGCCCCCGGGAGGCTTCCTACGAGCAGTACTTC.

The V and J genes are TRBV6-6 and TRBJ1-3; D ambiguous. This CDR3 has 15 residues. Germline V gene lookup returns CDR1 MNHNY and CDR2 SVGAGI (reference sequence). V lost 10 bases and J 0 bases, leaving 16 bases between the germline ends. Written as DNA, the CDR3 is TGTGCCATTCGGGGAGGTCCGTCCTCTGGAAACACCATATATTTT. Protein product: CAIRGGPSSGNTIYF.

The chain employs TRBV24-1 and TRBJ2-3; TRBD2 matches 7 bases. The CDR3 extends over 17 amino acids. Germline V gene sequence: CDR1 KGHDR, CDR2 SFDVKD. With V trimmed by 4 bases and J by 4 bases, 13 bases remained unmatched. In nucleotides, the CDR3 is TGTGCCACCAGTGACCCCCGTTCGCGGGGGTCCGCAGATACGCAGTATTTT. Translation gives CATSDPRSRGSADTQYF.

The V call is TRBV4-1, the J call TRBJ1-2; the D gene is possibly TRBD1 (5 bases). Germline lookup yields CDR1 MGHRA and CDR2 YSYEKL. Trimming removed 3 bases at V and 8 bases at J, with 10 bases between. The CDR3 is 12 residues long. CDR3 sequence (DNA): TGCGCCAGCAGCCATTCCGGGACCGGCTACACCTTC. Translation: CASSHSGTGYTF.

This clone was recorded once. The chain links TRBV7-9 to TRBJ1-1; tentative D call: TRBD1 (6 bases). CDR1 is SEHNR, CDR2 FQNEAQ, per germline (reference sequence). CDR3 size: 14 residues. V lost 3 bases, J lost 1 base, and 9 bases lay in between. The CDR3 loop is CASSLGHSNTEAFF. CDR3 DNA sequence: TGTGCCAGCAGCTTGGGACATTCGAACACTGAAGCTTTCTTT.

For the CDR3, the DNA is TGTGCCAGTAGTATTTCACGGAACTCTGGGGCCAACGTCCTGACTTTC. Its protein is CASSISRNSGANVLTF. This chain joins TRBV19 and TRBJ2-6; D remains ambiguous. Germline V gene sequence: CDR1 LNHDA, CDR2 SQIVND (reference sequence). The V end was cut by 3 bases, the J end by 0 bases, with 9 bases between. This CDR3 contains 16 residues. Using reference TRBV19 and TRBJ2-6 for the parts outside the CDR3, the full variable domain is DGGITQSPKYLFRKEGQNVTLSCEQNLNHDAMYWYRQDPGQGLRLIYYSQIVNDFQKGDIAEGYSVSREKKESFPLTVTSAQKNPTAFYLCASSISRNSGANVLTFGAGSRLTVL.

This chain links TRBV7-2 with TRBJ2-5, with TRBD2 matching over 13 bases. Per the germline V gene, CDR1 is SGHTA and CDR2 is FQGNSA. The CDR3 sequence is 16 residues long. Trimming at V came to 8 bases and at J to 4 bases, leaving 10 bases not matched to a gene. The CDR3 bases are TGTGCCAGCTCCTTTGGACTAGCGGGGGAGGGAGAGACCCAGTACTTC. This translates into CASSFGLAGEGETQYF.

This CDR3 is CASSPDRTDQPQHF. CDR3 nucleotides: TGTGCCAGCAGCCCGGACAGGACCGATCAGCCCCAGCATTTT. This chain joins TRBV3-1 (or the pseudogene TRBV3-2) and TRBJ1-5; 7 bases match TRBD1. The CDR3 is 14 residues long. V shed 4 bases, J shed 5 bases, and the junction held 5 bases outside the gene matches. Germline assignment: CDR1 LGHDT and CDR2 YNNKEL (reference sequence).